These T cell receptor beta chains were read from a single sample in a study of cytomegalovirus exposure and HLA in healthy donors. Some clones are missing from TCRdb's copy, which holds only in-frame ones; the method was immunoSEQ multiplex PCR. Of some 150,000 clones listed, 80% are singletons. Sequenced: PBMCs. These receptors were collected from a man between 18 and 29 years old in good health and CMV-seropositive. The CDR3 runs from the conserved cysteine through the conserved F or W. Only part of the rows carry a size: once, few, many, or a class if the clone is expanded.

CDR3 length,J gene,V gene,clone size,CDR3 protein
14,TRBJ2-1,TRBV10-1,.,CASRTGGTCNEQFF
15,TRBJ1-1,TRBV7-2,once,CASSPGDLMNTEAFF
15,TRBJ1-5,TRBV5-5,.,CASSWGQGANQPQHF
15,TRBJ2-1,TRBV5-4,.,CASSTSGGAGNEQFF
16,TRBJ2-6,TRBV10-3,few,CAISEPRRAGANVLTF
15,TRBJ2-1,TRBV11-3,.,CASSSGAQGAYEQFF
15,TRBJ2-7,TRBV7-3,.,CASSLEAAPLGEQYF
15,TRBJ2-7,TRBV7-2,.,CASSLIGGAGYEQYF
13,TRBJ2-7,TRBV4-1,.,CASSLREDVEQYF
14,TRBJ1-1,TRBV10-3,.,CAISQGALYTEAFF
13,TRBJ1-5,TRBV28,.,CASSLQGSKPQHF
14,TRBJ2-7,TRBV19,once,CASSMNSLGDEQYF
16,TRBJ1-5,TRBV19,.,CASSIDSNPRDQPQHF
15,TRBJ2-1,TRBV7-6,.,CASSSAGTLYNEQFF
16,TRBJ1-4,TRBV5-1,few,CASSPGPGGAREKLFF
13,TRBJ1-1,TRBV25-1,few,CASSVGMNTEAFF
16,TRBJ1-5,TRBV7-9,.,CASSQTGQGSNQPQHF
15,TRBJ2-2,TRBV27,.,CASSYRVGRTGELFF
14,TRBJ2-7,TRBV13,.,CASSFAQGGNEQYF
14,TRBJ2-5,TRBV5-1,.,CASSPAGREETQYF
15,TRBJ1-1,TRBV11-2,.,CASSLVRGSDTEAFF
12,TRBJ2-7,TRBV11-2,.,CASSRTGDEQYF
13,TRBJ2-3,TRBV29-1,.,CSPYDGETDTQYF
16,TRBJ2-7,TRBV27,.,CASSLSGPGETYEQYF
13,TRBJ1-1,TRBV30,once,CAWSGGVRTEAFF
14,TRBJ1-6,TRBV10-2,.,CASSRRDTNSPLHF
14,TRBJ2-5,TRBV5-4,.,CASRRRDRQETQYF
13,TRBJ2-5,TRBV2,few,CASSVGQQETQYF
16,TRBJ1-6,TRBV7-3,.,CASSLNPTGSNSPLHF
14,TRBJ2-1,TRBV5-1,.,CASRTSGRYNEQFF
15,TRBJ2-1,TRBV13,.,CASSSTSGRFHEQFF
13,TRBJ1-2,TRBV6-5,.,CASSYPGQAGYTF
16,TRBJ2-5,TRBV10-3,few,CAISEEDRGLQETQYF
13,TRBJ1-4,TRBV28,once,CASNRARGEKLFF
15,TRBJ2-5,TRBV9,.,CASSVGTAWRETQYF
14,TRBJ2-5,TRBV6-1,.,CASSVKTSRETQYF
13,TRBJ1-5,TRBV6-6,.,CASSFEGRQPQHF
16,TRBJ2-7,TRBV4-1,once,CASSQGDPWGDYEQYF
16,TRBJ2-7,TRBV5-1,.,CASSPSTSGSGYEQYF
13,TRBJ2-1,TRBV6-1,.,CASSELQGNEQFF
18,.,TRBV15,.,CATSRDPLAGARSYEQYF
15,TRBJ1-5,TRBV6-1,once,CASSGGQGVGQPQHF
16,TRBJ2-4,TRBV5-6,.,CASSPLAGEAKNIQYF
12,TRBJ1-2,TRBV7-3,once,CANAGRIHGYTF
14,TRBJ2-7,TRBV2,.,CASKLAGDSYEQYF